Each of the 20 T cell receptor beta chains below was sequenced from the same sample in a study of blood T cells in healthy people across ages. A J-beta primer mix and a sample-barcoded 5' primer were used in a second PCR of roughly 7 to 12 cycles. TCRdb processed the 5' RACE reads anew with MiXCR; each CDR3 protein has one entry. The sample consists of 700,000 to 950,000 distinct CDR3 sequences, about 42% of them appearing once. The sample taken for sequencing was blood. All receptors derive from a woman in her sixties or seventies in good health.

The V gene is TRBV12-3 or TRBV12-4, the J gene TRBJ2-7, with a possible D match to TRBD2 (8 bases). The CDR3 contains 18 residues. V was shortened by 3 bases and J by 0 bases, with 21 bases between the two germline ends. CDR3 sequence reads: CASSFPSGGGAGSYEQYF. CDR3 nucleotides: TGTGCCAGCAGTTTCCCCTCGGGAGGGGGCGCGGGCTCCTACGAGCAGTACTTC.

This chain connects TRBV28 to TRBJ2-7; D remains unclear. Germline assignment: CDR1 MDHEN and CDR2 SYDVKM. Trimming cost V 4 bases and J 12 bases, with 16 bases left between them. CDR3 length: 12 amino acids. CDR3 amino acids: CASSSTTLQPYF. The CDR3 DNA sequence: TGTGCCAGCAGTTCCACCACCTTACAGCCGTACTTC.

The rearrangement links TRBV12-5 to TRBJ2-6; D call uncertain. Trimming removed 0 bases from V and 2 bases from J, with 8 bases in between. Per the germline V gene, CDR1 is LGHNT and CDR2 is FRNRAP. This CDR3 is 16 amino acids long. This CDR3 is CASGLVLGPGANVLTF. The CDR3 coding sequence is TGTGCTAGTGGTTTGGTACTTGGCCCTGGGGCCAACGTCCTGACTTTC.

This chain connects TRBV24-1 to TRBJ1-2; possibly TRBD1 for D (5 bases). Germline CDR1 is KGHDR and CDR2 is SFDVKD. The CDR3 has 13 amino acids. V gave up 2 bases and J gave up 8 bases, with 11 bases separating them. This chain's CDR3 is CATSDSQGRGYTF. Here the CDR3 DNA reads TGTGCCACCAGTGATTCCCAGGGAAGGGGCTACACCTTC.

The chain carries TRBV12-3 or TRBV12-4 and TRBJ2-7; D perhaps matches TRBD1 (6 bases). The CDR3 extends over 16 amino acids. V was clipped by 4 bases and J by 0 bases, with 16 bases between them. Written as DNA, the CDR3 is TGTGCCAGCAGTTATAATACAGGGTCCCACTCCTACGAGCAGTACTTC. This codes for CASSYNTGSHSYEQYF.

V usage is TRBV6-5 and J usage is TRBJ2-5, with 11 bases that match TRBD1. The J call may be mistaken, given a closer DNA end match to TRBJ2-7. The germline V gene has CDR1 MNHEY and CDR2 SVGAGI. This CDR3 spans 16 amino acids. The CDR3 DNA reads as TGTGCCAGCAGTTACGAGACCGGGACAGGGGGTCTCGAGCAGTACTTC. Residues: CASSYETGTGGLEQYF.

CDR3 coding DNA: TGTGCCAGCAGTTCGAGGACGGCCTCGAACACTGAAGCTTTCTTT. This translates into CASSSRTASNTEAFF. V is TRBV28 and J is TRBJ1-1; no clear D gene. Trimming pared 4 bases from V and 1 base from J, leaving 13 bases between. Per germline, CDR1 MDHEN and CDR2 SYDVKM. The CDR3 runs 15 residues. Supplemented by reference TRBV28 and TRBJ1-1, the full variable domain reads DVKVTQSSRYLVKRTGEKVFLECVQDMDHENMFWYRQDPGLGLRLIYFSYDVKMKEKGDIPEGYSVSREKKERFSLILESASTNQTSMYLCASSSRTASNTEAFFGQGTRLTVV.

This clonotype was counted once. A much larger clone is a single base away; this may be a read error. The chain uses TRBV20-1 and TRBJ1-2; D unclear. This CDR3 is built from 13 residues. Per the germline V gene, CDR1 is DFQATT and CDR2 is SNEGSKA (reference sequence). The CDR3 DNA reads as TGCAGTGTTAGAGAGGGAGGGTTCTATGGCTACACCTTC. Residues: CSVREGGFYGYTF.

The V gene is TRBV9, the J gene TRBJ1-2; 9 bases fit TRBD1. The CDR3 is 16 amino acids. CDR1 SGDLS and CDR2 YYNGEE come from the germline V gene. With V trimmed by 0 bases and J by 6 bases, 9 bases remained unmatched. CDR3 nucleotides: TGTGCCAGCAGCGTAGCCCCAGGGACAGGGACACATGGCTACACCTTC. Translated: CASSVAPGTGTHGYTF.

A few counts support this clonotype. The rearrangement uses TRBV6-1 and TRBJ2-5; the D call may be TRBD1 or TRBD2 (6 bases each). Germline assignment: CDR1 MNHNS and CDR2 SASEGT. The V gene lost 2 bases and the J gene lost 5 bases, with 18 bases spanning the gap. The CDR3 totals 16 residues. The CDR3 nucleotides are TGTGCCAGCAGTGAAACCCCAAACCGGGGGCGTGAGACCCAGTACTTC. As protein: CASSETPNRGRETQYF.

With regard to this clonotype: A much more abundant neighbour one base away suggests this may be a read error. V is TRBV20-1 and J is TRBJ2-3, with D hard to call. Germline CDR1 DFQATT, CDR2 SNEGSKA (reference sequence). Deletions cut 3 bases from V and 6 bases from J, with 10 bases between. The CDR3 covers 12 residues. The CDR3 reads CSARGSWDTQYF. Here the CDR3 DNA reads TGCAGTGCTAGGGGGTCGTGGGATACGCAGTATTTT.

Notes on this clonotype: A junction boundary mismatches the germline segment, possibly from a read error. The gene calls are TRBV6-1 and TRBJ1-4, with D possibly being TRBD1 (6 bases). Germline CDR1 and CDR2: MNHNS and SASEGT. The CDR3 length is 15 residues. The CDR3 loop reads CASSAQGILNEELFF. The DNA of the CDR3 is TGTGCCAGCAGCGCCCAGGGGATCCTGAATGAAGAACTGTTTTTT.

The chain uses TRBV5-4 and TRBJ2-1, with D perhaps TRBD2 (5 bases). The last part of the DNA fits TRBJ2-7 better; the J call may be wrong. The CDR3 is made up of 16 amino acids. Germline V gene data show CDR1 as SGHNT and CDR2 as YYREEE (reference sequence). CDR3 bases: TGTGCCAGCAGCTTGGGCGGCGGGTCCTCCTACAATGAGCAGTACTTC. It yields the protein CASSLGGGSSYNEQYF.

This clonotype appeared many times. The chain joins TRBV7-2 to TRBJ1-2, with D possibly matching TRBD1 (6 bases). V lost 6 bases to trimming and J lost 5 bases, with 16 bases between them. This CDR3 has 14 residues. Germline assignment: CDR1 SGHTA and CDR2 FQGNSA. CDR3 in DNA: TGTGCCAGCAGTCTACCACAGGGTTTATATGGCTACACCTTC. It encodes CASSLPQGLYGYTF.

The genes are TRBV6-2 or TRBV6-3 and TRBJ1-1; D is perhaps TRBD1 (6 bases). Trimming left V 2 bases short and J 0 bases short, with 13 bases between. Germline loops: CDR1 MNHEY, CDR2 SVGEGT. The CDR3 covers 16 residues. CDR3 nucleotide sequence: TGTGCCAGCAGTTACCCGCAGACAGGACTGAACACTGAAGCTTTCTTT. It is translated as CASSYPQTGLNTEAFF.

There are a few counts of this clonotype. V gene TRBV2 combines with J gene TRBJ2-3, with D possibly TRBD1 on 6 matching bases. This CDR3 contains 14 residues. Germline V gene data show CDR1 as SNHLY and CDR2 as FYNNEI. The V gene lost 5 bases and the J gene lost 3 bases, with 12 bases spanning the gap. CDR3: CASSTQGPTDTQYF. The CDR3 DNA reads TGTGCCAGCAGTACGCAGGGGCCTACAGATACGCAGTATTTT.

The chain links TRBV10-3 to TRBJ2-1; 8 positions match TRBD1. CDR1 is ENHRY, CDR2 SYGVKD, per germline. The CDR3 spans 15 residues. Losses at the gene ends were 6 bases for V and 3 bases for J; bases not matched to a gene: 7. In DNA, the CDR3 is TGTGCCATCAGGACAGGGGCAGGTGACTACAATGAGCAGTTCTTC. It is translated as CAIRTGAGDYNEQFF.

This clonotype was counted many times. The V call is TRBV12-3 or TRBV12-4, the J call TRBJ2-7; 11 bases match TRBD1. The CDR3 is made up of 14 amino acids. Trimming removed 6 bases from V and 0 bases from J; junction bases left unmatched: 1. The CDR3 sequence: CASRGTGGSYEQYF. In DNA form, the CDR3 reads TGTGCCAGCAGAGGGACAGGGGGCTCCTACGAGCAGTACTTC.

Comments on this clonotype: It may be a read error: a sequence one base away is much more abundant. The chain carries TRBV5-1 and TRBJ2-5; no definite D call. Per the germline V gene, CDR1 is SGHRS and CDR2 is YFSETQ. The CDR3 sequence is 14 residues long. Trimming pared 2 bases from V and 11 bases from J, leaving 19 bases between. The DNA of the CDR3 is TGCGCCAGCAGCTTAGATGGTACTTCCCCTGAGCAGTACTTC. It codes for CASSLDGTSPEQYF.

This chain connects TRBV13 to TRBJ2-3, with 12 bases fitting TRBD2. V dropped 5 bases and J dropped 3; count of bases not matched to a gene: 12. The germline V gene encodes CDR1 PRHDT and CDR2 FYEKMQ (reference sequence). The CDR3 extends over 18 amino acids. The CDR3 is CASSPTSGRIPLTDTQYF. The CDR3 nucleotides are TGTGCCAGCAGCCCGACTAGCGGGAGAATCCCCCTAACAGATACGCAGTATTTT.